A single sample is the source of the 21 T cell receptor beta chains below, sequenced in a study of identifying expanded T cells in peripheral blood. TCRdb's copy holds only in-frame clones and misses some; the assay was immunoSEQ multiplex PCR. The sample has 100,000 to 150,000 clones; roughly 90% are singletons. The sample was blood. The source of these receptors is a person aged 18 to 75 in good health.

V gene TRBV28 combines with J gene TRBJ2-3; 12 bases are a match to TRBD2. J lost 2 bases, V lost 2 bases, and 5 bases had no gene match. This CDR3 has 17 residues. CDR1 and CDR2 (germline): MDHEN, SYDVKM. The CDR3 DNA is TGTGCCAGCAGTTTACTAGCGGGAGGGCCGGACACAGATACGCAGTATTTT. It codes for CASSLLAGGPDTDTQYF. Together with reference TRBV28 and TRBJ2-3, the CDR3 gives the full variable domain: DVKVTQSSRYLVKRTGEKVFLECVQDMDHENMFWYRQDPGLGLRLIYFSYDVKMKEKGDIPEGYSVSREKKERFSLILESASTNQTSMYLCASSLLAGGPDTDTQYFGPGTRLTVL.

The chain couples TRBV6-1 to TRBJ1-5; D unclear. V lost 5 bases, J lost 11 bases, and 22 bases lay in between. Germline V gives CDR1 MNHNS, CDR2 SASEGT. CDR3 size: 15 residues. DNA of the CDR3: TGTGCCAGCAGTACCCAAGAAGGATCCGGAGGGACCCAGCATTTT. Protein product: CASSTQEGSGGTQHF.

This chain uses TRBV27 with TRBJ1-5, with D perhaps matching TRBD1 (6 bases). The CDR3 spans 15 residues. Per germline, CDR1 MNHEY and CDR2 SMNVEV (reference sequence). V was trimmed by 10 bases and J by 0 bases, leaving 16 bases between them. CDR3 coding DNA: TGTGCCATCCAGAACGTACAGGGTAGCAATCAGCCCCAGCATTTT. Its protein product is CAIQNVQGSNQPQHF.

This chain joins TRBV7-6 and TRBJ1-3, with D tentatively TRBD1 (6 bases). Germline V gene data show CDR1 as SGHVS and CDR2 as FNYEAQ. The CDR3 is made up of 16 amino acids. Trimming pared 5 bases from V and 0 bases from J, leaving 14 bases between. CDR3 coding DNA: TGTGCCAGCAGCGCCAGGGGACCGAACTCTGGAAACACCATATATTTT. Protein product: CASSARGPNSGNTIYF.

V is TRBV28 and J is TRBJ2-6; D is perhaps TRBD1 (5 bases). Germline V gene sequence: CDR1 MDHEN, CDR2 SYDVKM. CDR3 size: 16 residues. V lost 3 bases and J lost 0, with 9 bases in between. CDR3 bases: TGTGCCAGCAGTTTTGGGGCGAGCTCTGGGGCCAACGTCCTGACTTTC. Protein sequence: CASSFGASSGANVLTF.

The rearrangement links TRBV28 to TRBJ2-5, with TRBD2 matching 10 bases. Near its end, the DNA agrees better with TRBJ2-7, so the J call may be wrong. Germline CDR1 and CDR2: MDHEN and SYDVKM. CDR3 length: 14 amino acids. CDR3: CASSRLAGSYEQYF. As DNA, the CDR3 is TGTGCCAGCAGCCGACTAGCGGGCTCCTACGAGCAGTACTTC.

This chain connects TRBV6-5 to TRBJ1-6; D gene ambiguous. CDR3 length equals 15 residues. The germline V gene has CDR1 MNHEY and CDR2 SVGAGI. V lost 6 bases and J lost 6, with 15 bases in between. CDR3 sequence: CASRDGRNFNSPLHF. DNA of the CDR3: TGTGCCAGCAGGGACGGGAGGAATTTTAATTCACCCCTCCACTTT.

DNA of the CDR3: TGTGCCAGCAGCACGGGACTTTTCACAGATACGCAGTATTTT. Its protein product is CASSTGLFTDTQYF. V and J are TRBV7-9 and TRBJ2-3; TRBD2 might be the D (6 bases). The length of the CDR3 is 14 residues. Trimming shortened V by 5 bases and J by 2 bases, and 11 bases separated the two germline ends. The germline gives CDR1 SEHNR, CDR2 FQNEAQ (reference sequence).

CDR3 DNA sequence: TGCAGCGTTGCTGAAGGCAAAAACATTCAGTACTTC. It is translated as CSVAEGKNIQYF. The rearrangement uses TRBV29-1 and TRBJ2-4; D is ambiguous. Germline V CDR1 and CDR2: SQVTM, ANQGSEA. The CDR3 is 12 amino acids. V was pared by 4 bases and J by 3 bases, with 7 bases between.

The chain carries TRBV28 and TRBJ1-3; D is possibly TRBD1 (5 bases). This CDR3 contains 15 residues. V dropped 4 bases and J dropped 4 bases, with 14 bases sitting between them. Germline V gene lookup returns CDR1 MDHEN and CDR2 SYDVKM. The CDR3 DNA reads TGTGCCAGCAGTTCGATCGGGGCGGCCGGAAACACCATATATTTT. Translation gives CASSSIGAAGNTIYF.

This clone has just one count. The chain uses TRBV6-5 and TRBJ1-5, with D possibly matching TRBD1 (5 bases). The CDR3 extends over 13 amino acids. Germline V gene data show CDR1 as MNHEY and CDR2 as SVGAGI. V dropped 5 bases and J dropped 5 bases, with 10 bases sitting between them. The CDR3 loop is CASSGGYDQPQHF. The DNA of the CDR3 is TGTGCCAGCAGTGGGGGGTATGATCAGCCCCAGCATTTT.

The V and J genes are TRBV30 and TRBJ2-1; TRBD2 agrees at 8 bases. V shed 6 bases, J shed 8 bases, and the junction held 9 bases outside the gene matches. CDR3 length: 13 amino acids. The germline V gene has CDR1 GTSNPN and CDR2 SVGIG (reference sequence). CDR3 sequence (DNA): TGTGCCTGCGGGGGGGCCAGGTTGGATGAGCAGTTCTTC. The encoded protein is CACGGARLDEQFF. Full variable domain (remainder filled in from reference TRBV30 and TRBJ2-1): SQTIHQWPATLVQPVGSPLSLECTVEGTSNPNLYWYRQAAGRGLQLLFYSVGIGQISSEVPQNLSASRPQDRQFILSSKKLLLSDSGFYLCACGGARLDEQFFGPGTRLTVL.

The chain uses TRBV6-6 and TRBJ1-5; 7 positions agree with TRBD1. Germline V gene lookup returns CDR1 MNHNY and CDR2 SVGAGI (reference sequence). The V and J ends lost 5 bases and 1 base, in that order; junction bases with no gene match: 5. The CDR3 sequence is 15 residues long. This chain's CDR3 is CASSLDRVSNQPQHF. The CDR3 nucleotides read TGTGCCAGCAGTCTCGACAGGGTGAGCAATCAGCCCCAGCATTTT.

The chain is built from TRBV7-3 and TRBJ2-1, with TRBD2 identical over 9 bases. Germline values: CDR1 SGHTA, CDR2 FQGTGA. V was pared by 5 bases and J by 7 bases, with 9 bases of the junction left unmatched. This CDR3 contains 15 residues. CDR3 region: CASSAMAGGPNEQFF. CDR3 DNA sequence: TGTGCCAGCAGCGCCATGGCGGGAGGGCCAAATGAGCAGTTCTTC.

This sequence joins TRBV19 and TRBJ2-7; the D is unclear. With 6 bases removed from V and 0 bases from J, the gap between germline ends came to 15 bases. The germline V gene has CDR1 LNHDA and CDR2 SQIVND (reference sequence). This CDR3 spans 15 amino acids. CDR3 coding DNA: TGTGCCAGTAGCCCCGGGCTAAAAGGCTCCTACGAGCAGTACTTC. Its protein product is CASSPGLKGSYEQYF.

The chain uses TRBV28 and TRBJ1-5; TRBD1 might be the D (5 bases). V was trimmed by 3 bases and J by 5 bases, leaving 14 bases between them. This CDR3 region has 15 residues. CDR1 MDHEN and CDR2 SYDVKM come from the germline V gene. The CDR3 loop is CASSLQGVGDQPQHF. In nucleotides, the CDR3 is TGTGCCAGCAGTTTGCAGGGAGTGGGGGATCAGCCCCAGCATTTT.

V and J are TRBV28 and TRBJ1-5, with D unclear. This CDR3 contains 11 residues. The germline CDR1 and CDR2 sequences are MDHEN and SYDVKM. The ends were cut back, 0 bases at V and 9 bases at J, with 3 bases in the middle. The CDR3 DNA sequence: TGTGCCAGCAGTTTATGGGGGCCCCAGCATTTT. It codes for CASSLWGPQHF.

The chain has TRBV18 and TRBJ2-4; a weak D match, TRBD1 (5 bases). V lost 3 bases, J lost 0 bases, and 12 bases lay in between. The CDR3 runs to 16 residues. Germline V gene data show CDR1 as KGHSH and CDR2 as LQKENI. The CDR3 sequence is CASSPLEGEAKNIQYF. As DNA, the CDR3 is TGTGCCAGCTCACCTCTCGAAGGGGAAGCCAAAAACATTCAGTACTTC.

This clone appeared once. The chain links TRBV15 to TRBJ1-4, with D maybe TRBD1 (5 bases). The V end lost 0 bases, the J end lost 7 bases, and 9 bases lay between the germline ends. The length of the CDR3 is 14 residues. The germline gives CDR1 LNHNV, CDR2 YYDKDF (reference sequence). The CDR3 loop reads CATSRDRRAEKLFF. CDR3 in DNA: TGTGCCACCAGCAGAGATCGCAGGGCTGAAAAACTGTTTTTT.

The rearrangement joins TRBV6-1 to TRBJ1-5, with 7 bases aligning to TRBD1. V shed 7 bases and J 5 bases; nucleotides not matched to a gene: 11. Germline-derived CDR1 and CDR2 are MNHNS and SASEGT. The CDR3 is 15 amino acids. CDR3 protein: CASNPGQSSYQPQHF. CDR3 sequence (DNA): TGTGCCAGCAATCCGGGACAGTCGAGCTATCAGCCCCAGCATTTT.

The chain employs TRBV7-9 and TRBJ1-5; 7 bases match TRBD1. The germline V gene has CDR1 SEHNR and CDR2 FQNEAQ (reference sequence). J was trimmed by 2 bases and V by 5 bases; bases with no gene match: 6. This CDR3 comprises 15 residues. CDR3 region: CASSRTGGGNQPQHF. The CDR3, as DNA: TGTGCCAGCAGCAGGACAGGTGGCGGCAATCAGCCCCAGCATTTT.